This record covers a single T cell receptor beta chain. No antigen is known for it. The input lacks base qualities; no much larger clone sits a single base away. The CDR1 and CDR2 encoded by the germline V gene (reference sequence) are MNHEY and SMNVEV. Ends trimmed: V by 3 bases, J by 7 bases; bases unmatched to a gene: 3. Its CDR3 holds 13 amino acids, cysteine through phenylalanine. Only the CDR3 portion is preserved as DNA: 39 bases, with reading frame beginning at the first base. The sample originates from a study of shared clonotypes between healthy human individuals (dated by TCRdb to about 2020). At the level of the whole study: The cohort comprised a couple of women and a few men aged 18 to 49 years. Between about 0.85 and 9.5 billion PBMCs per donor were obtained by leukapheresis. The study deeply sequenced blood TCR repertoires of about 5 healthy adults to estimate repertoire size and the extent of clonotype sharing between individuals. For each donor, CD4 naive and CD4 memory were each given three plates, CD8 naive was given two plates, and CD8 memory was given one plate. To increase sequencing depth and limit assay-specific biases, TCR repertoire library preparation and sequencing were carried out by different laboratories using diverse techniques.

The donors were healthy, HIV-negative adults who had no recently reported acute infections or vaccinations. Every donor was a Caucasian adult residing in Nashville, Tennessee, USA. CD4+ T cells were enriched by magnetic negative selection, after which naive cells were positively selected on CD45RA and the negative fraction was taken as the memory subset. Blood was collected by leukapheresis, and PBMCs were isolated by Ficoll-Histopaque density gradient centrifugation and then cryopreserved in liquid nitrogen vapor phase. Analytical flow cytometry was used to check the purity and quantity of each magnetically sorted T cell population. Genomic DNA was isolated from every sorted fraction and measured by UV absorbance on a Nanodrop 2000c. On the study overall, not on this receptor specifically: Incomplete sequencing was indicated by rarefaction of sorted-subset datasets, despite the large sequencing depth. Compared with non-shared clonotypes, clonotypes shared by all four sorted-subset donors had higher generation probabilities. Because the study included a small number of donors, the genetic and exposure-history diversity represented was limited. Roughly 5% of naive CD4, roughly 3.5% of naive CD8, approximately 2% of memory CD4, and over 0.35% of memory CD8 clonotypes were shared across several donors. Pairwise subsampling indicated that sequencing depth was expected to affect the degree of clonotype sharing among donors. Naive subsets generally had larger estimated clonotype richness than memory subsets did. Sampling was limited to blood, and TCR repertoires in tissue likely differ from TCR repertoires in blood.

Using the deep immunoSEQ assay, TCR CDR3 regions were amplified from genomic DNA by multiplex PCR. For each cell subset, the extracted genomic DNA was distributed evenly across all wells of several immunoSEQ 96-well plates, and each plate served as one replicate. For sorted subsets, approximately 190 ng genomic DNA, equal to some 30,000 T cell genomes, was loaded into each replicate PCR. The purified libraries were quantified using a Qubit 3.0 fluorometer, sized with a Bioanalyzer 2100, and then quantified again using the KAPA Library Quantification kit. Every immunoSEQ 96-well plate was sequenced on a dedicated single-read 150-cycle Illumina NextSeq 550 flow cell. The paper's data handling went like this. Because the immunoSEQ output held only junctional sequences and lacked quality scores, the filtering could not match the filtering applied to full-length reads. To assign V/J genes and CDR3, sequences were annotated using PyIR, a Python wrapper for IgBLAST v1.9, with IMGT germline references. Reads with weak V/J assignments (E-value above 1e-6), missing CDR3, stop codons, out-of-frame junctions, or ambiguous translated residues were removed. V3J clonotypes were defined by identical inferred V gene, J gene, and CDR3 amino acid sequence. Percentage overlap between repertoires was calculated by dividing the number of shared unique clonotypes by the size of the smaller repertoire. Richness of each repertoire was evaluated using RTK rarefaction, the Chao1 estimator, and Recon v2.1 estimates of unobserved clonotypes. For all TCRbeta clonotypes obtained by the gDNA method from several donors, generation probabilities were computed with OLGA. Drawn from immuneACCESS, this table holds only the in-frame rearrangements with V and J called that TCRdb kept. Clones are partly lost; checked studies trace under half to an unresolved V gene and leave the rest unexplained. The V and J calls and clone size come from that table; D and trimming were worked out from the DNA. The sample records around 330,000 clones, over 65% of which are singletons. The ten largest make up over 9% of the sample.

The rearranged segments are TRBV27 and TRBJ2-7; 10 central bases correspond to TRBD2. The sequence was collected from a man aged 25 to 45 in good health. Sequencing input: memory CD4+ T cells sorted from blood. The sample's cell subset or site, from its label and the paper: CD45RA-negative fraction. CDR3 protein: CASSFLTSGEQYF. The nucleotides read TGTGCCAGCAGTTTTTTGACTAGCGGGGAGCAGTACTTC.